The 13 T cell receptor beta chains below were found in one sample sequenced in a study of blood T cell repertoires in COVID-19. The protocol was immunoSEQ multiplex PCR, while the TCRdb copy is restricted to in-frame clones and leaves out a portion. This sample has about 250,000 clones, with 70% to 90% found just once. Input material: peripheral blood. These receptors were taken from a young woman with active or convalescent COVID-19.

The chain combines TRBV6-2 or TRBV6-3 with TRBJ1-2; D is ambiguous. This CDR3 comprises 11 residues. Germline V CDR1 and CDR2: MNHEY, SVGEGT. Between the trimmed V and J ends, which lost 2 bases and 8 bases, there was a span of 6 bases. The DNA of the CDR3 is TGTGCCAGCAGTTACCCCGGGGGCTACACCTTC. Encoded protein: CASSYPGGYTF.

The chain has TRBV7-9 and TRBJ1-1; 7 nucleotides line up with TRBD1. V trimming: 11 bases; J trimming: 1 base; junction bases outside the gene matches: 7. From germline, CDR1 is SEHNR and CDR2 FQNEAQ (reference sequence). This CDR3 has 13 amino acids. Here the CDR3 reads CAYDRDRNTEAFF. CDR3 DNA: TGTGCCTACGACAGGGATCGGAACACTGAAGCTTTCTTT.

The rearrangement links TRBV19 to TRBJ2-3; TRBD2 agrees at 9 bases. The CDR3 is 16 residues long. With V trimmed by 7 bases and J by 0 bases, 8 bases remained unmatched. In germline, CDR1 is LNHDA, CDR2 SQIVND (reference sequence). The CDR3 DNA follows: TGTGCCAGTAAAAAGCGGGGGGCGATTAGCACAGATACGCAGTATTTT. This translates into CASKKRGAISTDTQYF.

The CDR3 sequence: CASSPPFGTEAFF. CDR3 DNA sequence: TGTGCCAGCTCACCCCCGTTCGGCACTGAAGCTTTCTTT. The chain is built from TRBV18 and TRBJ1-1, with D unresolved. V gave up 3 bases and J gave up 4 bases, with 9 bases separating them. The CDR3 contains 13 residues. Germline V gene sequence: CDR1 KGHSH, CDR2 LQKENI.

The genes are TRBV25-1 and TRBJ1-6, with 7 bases identical to TRBD1. CDR1 is MGHDK, CDR2 SYGVNS, per germline. This CDR3 comprises 13 residues. V was pared by 6 bases and J by 11 bases, with 7 bases of the junction left unmatched. The CDR3: CASRRATGAPLHF. In DNA form, the CDR3 reads TGTGCCAGCAGGAGAGCCACAGGGGCACCCCTCCACTTT.

V is TRBV7-3 and J is TRBJ2-7, with 7 nucleotides matching TRBD2. Germline CDR1 SGHTA, CDR2 FQGTGA. The V segment lost 2 bases and the J segment 5 bases; nucleotides outside the gene matches: 6. The CDR3 is 14 amino acids. CDR3 region: CASSLGRGSNEQYF. CDR3 sequence (DNA): TGTGCCAGCAGCTTAGGGAGGGGATCCAACGAGCAGTACTTC.

The chain combines TRBV7-2 with TRBJ2-3; 10 positions match TRBD2. This CDR3 is 17 amino acids long. Germline V gives CDR1 SGHTA, CDR2 FQGNSA. V was pared by 1 base and J by 7 bases, with 11 bases of the junction left unmatched. The CDR3 DNA is TGTGCCAGCAGCTTAGAAGGTAGCGGGGGGTCGAGGAATACGCAGTATTTT. This translates into CASSLEGSGGSRNTQYF.

The V gene is TRBV7-9, the J gene TRBJ2-5; tentatively, D is TRBD1 (6 bases). Germline assignment: CDR1 SEHNR and CDR2 FQNEAQ (reference sequence). This CDR3 has 17 amino acids. Trimming pared 3 bases from V and 4 bases from J, leaving 21 bases between. The CDR3: CASSLYRSGQPLETQYF. The CDR3 DNA reads TGTGCCAGCAGCTTGTATCGCTCCGGACAGCCGTTAGAGACCCAGTACTTC.

V gene TRBV3-1 (or the pseudogene TRBV3-2) combines with J gene TRBJ1-6, with D unclear. Germline V lookup: CDR1 LGHDT, CDR2 YNNKEL (reference sequence). The germline V and J ends were trimmed by 2 bases and 7 bases, with 6 bases remaining between them. The CDR3 covers 13 residues. CDR3: CASSQIQNSPLHF. The CDR3, as DNA: TGTGCCAGCAGCCAAATTCAGAATTCACCCCTCCACTTT.

The rearrangement links TRBV2 to TRBJ2-5, with a tentative D call TRBD2 (6 bases). This CDR3 contains 13 residues. Germline values: CDR1 SNHLY, CDR2 FYNNEI. V lost 6 bases and J lost 5, with 13 bases in between. CDR3 nucleotide sequence: TGTGCCAGCAGCGCCTCGGGGGTCGAGACCCAGTACTTC. It is translated as CASSASGVETQYF.

This chain joins TRBV19 and TRBJ1-2; D not resolved. Deletions cut 7 bases from V and 2 bases from J, with 8 bases between. CDR1 and CDR2 (germline): LNHDA, SQIVND (reference sequence). CDR3 length: 12 residues. CDR3 coding DNA: TGTGCCAGTAATGACGGGAACTATGGCTACACCTTC. It yields the protein CASNDGNYGYTF.

The chain uses TRBV19 and TRBJ1-5, with a possible D match to TRBD1 (6 bases). Germline lookup yields CDR1 LNHDA and CDR2 SQIVND (reference sequence). This CDR3 comprises 15 residues. V was cut by 3 bases and J by 3 bases, with 12 bases left in between. The CDR3 DNA is TGTGCCAGTAGTATGAACAGGGTTCTCAATCAGCCCCAGCATTTT. Its protein product is CASSMNRVLNQPQHF.

This rearrangement joins TRBV2 to TRBJ2-5; tentative D call: TRBD2 (6 bases). This CDR3 has 12 residues. The germline gives CDR1 SNHLY, CDR2 FYNNEI. Deletions cut 6 bases from V and 3 bases from J, with 8 bases between. CDR3 in amino acids: CASRGGKETQYF. CDR3 nucleotide sequence: TGTGCCAGCAGGGGGGGAAAAGAGACCCAGTACTTC.